A single sample is the source of the 27 T cell receptor beta chains below, sequenced in a study of cytomegalovirus exposure and HLA in healthy donors. A multiplex PCR was run with 60 Vbeta primers and 13 Jbeta primers. Profiling relied on immunoSEQ multiplex PCR, and the TCRdb table lists in-frame clones only, not all of them. The table shows a few hundred thousand clones, with about 74% occurring only once. Sequencing used PBMCs. All receptors come from a man aged 35-49 years in good health and CMV-seronegative.

This chain joins TRBV10-2 and TRBJ2-5, with D unclear. The CDR3 is made up of 13 amino acids. The V end was cut by 8 bases, the J end by 5 bases, with 15 bases between. Germline CDR1 is WSHSY and CDR2 is SAAADI. CDR3 residues: CASSREGVETQYF. The CDR3 nucleotides are TGCGCCAGCTCTCGCGAAGGAGTGGAGACCCAGTACTTC.

The chain couples TRBV7-2 to TRBJ2-1, with 11 bases lining up with TRBD2. CDR1 SGHTA and CDR2 FQGNSA come from the germline V gene. This CDR3 is built from 15 residues. Unmatched junction bases numbered 4, after V lost 5 bases and J lost 4 bases. CDR3 sequence (DNA): TGTGCCAGCAGCCGCGGGACTAGCGGATACAATGAGCAGTTCTTC. The encoded protein is CASSRGTSGYNEQFF.

This chain joins TRBV28 and TRBJ2-7; 10 bases agree with TRBD2. V gave up 4 bases and J gave up 7 bases; unmatched junction bases: 7. Germline CDR1 MDHEN, CDR2 SYDVKM. The CDR3 length is 14 residues. The CDR3 loop reads CASSSLAGRGEQYF. The CDR3 region has the DNA TGTGCCAGCAGTTCACTAGCGGGGAGGGGAGAGCAGTACTTC.

The chain couples TRBV9 to TRBJ2-3; 8 nucleotides line up with TRBD2. Per the germline V gene, CDR1 is SGDLS and CDR2 is YYNGEE. This CDR3 comprises 14 residues. With 3 bases clipped from V and 4 bases from J, the junction kept 4 bases outside the gene matches. The CDR3 DNA reads as TGTGCCAGCAGCGCCAGCGGGAGTGCAGATACGCAGTATTTT. It is translated as CASSASGSADTQYF.

The chain links TRBV6-5 to TRBJ2-7; the match to TRBD1 covers 8 bases. Germline lookup yields CDR1 MNHEY and CDR2 SVGAGI. The ends lost 6 bases at V and 6 bases at J; junction bases unmatched: 13. The CDR3 loop spans 15 amino acids. The CDR3 sequence: CASSPYPQGALEQYF. CDR3 sequence (DNA): TGTGCCAGCAGCCCTTACCCCCAGGGGGCCCTCGAGCAGTACTTC.

The chain employs TRBV5-1 and TRBJ2-3; TRBD2 might be the D (6 bases). The CDR3 totals 14 residues. Germline lookup yields CDR1 SGHRS and CDR2 YFSETQ. Trimming took 4 bases from V and 3 from J, leaving 12 bases between them. The CDR3 is CASSLEGRTDTQYF. In DNA form, the CDR3 reads TGCGCCAGCAGCCTTGAGGGGAGGACAGATACGCAGTATTTT.

This chain joins TRBV7-9 and TRBJ2-1; 11 bases are shared with TRBD1. V dropped 5 bases and J dropped 0; count of bases not matched to a gene: 9. CDR1 is SEHNR, CDR2 FQNEAQ, per germline (reference sequence). The CDR3 consists of 18 residues. The DNA for the CDR3 is TGTGCCAGCAGCCCGGGGACAGGGGGACCTAACTCCTACAATGAGCAGTTCTTC. This sequence encodes CASSPGTGGPNSYNEQFF.

The chain joins TRBV27 to TRBJ1-1; the D gene is possibly TRBD1 (5 bases). V lost 1 base, J lost 2 bases, and 11 bases lay in between. The CDR3 has 15 residues. Germline V lookup: CDR1 MNHEY, CDR2 SMNVEV (reference sequence). CDR3 region: CASSLFSRVNTEAFF. The CDR3 coding sequence is TGTGCCAGCAGTTTATTCAGCAGGGTAAACACTGAAGCTTTCTTT.

This clone appeared once. This chain uses TRBV5-1 with TRBJ2-3, with D possibly being TRBD1 (6 bases). This CDR3 comprises 13 residues. V was pared by 0 bases and J by 7 bases, with 9 bases between. Germline assignment: CDR1 SGHRS and CDR2 YFSETQ. CDR3 nucleotide sequence: TGCGCCAGCAGCTTGGACAGGGAATATACGCAGTATTTT. Translation gives CASSLDREYTQYF.

The chain combines TRBV2 with TRBJ1-3; 9 positions agree with TRBD1. The CDR3 loop spans 17 amino acids. Germline V gene sequence: CDR1 SNHLY, CDR2 FYNNEI. V gave up 5 bases and J gave up 1 base; unmatched junction bases: 9. This chain's CDR3 is CASSSGTGLGSGNTIYF. In DNA form, the CDR3 reads TGTGCCAGCAGTTCCGGGACAGGGCTGGGGTCTGGAAACACCATATATTTT.

The V call is TRBV28, the J call TRBJ1-5, with a possible D match to TRBD1 (6 bases). CDR3 length: 15 amino acids. Trimming removed 6 bases from V and 2 bases from J, with 14 bases in between. Germline lookup yields CDR1 MDHEN and CDR2 SYDVKM. The CDR3 DNA is TGTGCCAGCAGGAACACGGGGGGCGGCAATCAGCCCCAGCATTTT. It specifies CASRNTGGGNQPQHF.

The rearrangement links TRBV6-5 to TRBJ2-3; 8 nucleotides line up with TRBD1. Germline assignment: CDR1 MNHEY and CDR2 SVGAGI. The J segment lost 5 bases and the V segment lost 4 bases, leaving 8 bases of the junction unmatched. The CDR3 has 15 residues. Written as DNA, the CDR3 is TGTGCCAGCAGTTCGACAGGGGTTATAGGAGATACGCAGTATTTT. This sequence encodes CASSSTGVIGDTQYF.

This clone was observed a few times. The J gene is TRBJ1-1, the V gene TRBV7-9, with 8 positions matching TRBD1. This CDR3 is built from 19 residues. V lost 4 bases to trimming and J lost 1 base; unmatched junction nucleotides: 17. Germline CDR1 reads SEHNR; CDR2 reads FQNEAQ (reference sequence). The CDR3 here is CASSSSSLKDREQNTEAFF. Here the CDR3 DNA reads TGTGCCAGCAGCTCGTCCTCACTTAAGGACAGGGAACAGAACACTGAAGCTTTCTTT.

The V gene is TRBV10-1, the J gene TRBJ2-5, with TRBD1 identical over 10 bases. The CDR3 extends over 15 amino acids. Per the germline V gene, CDR1 is WNHNN and CDR2 is SYGVQD (reference sequence). V gave up 5 bases and J gave up 5 bases; unmatched junction bases: 8. CDR3 nucleotides: TGCGCCAGCAGTCCTTCCGGGACAGGGGACGAGACCCAGTACTTC. Translated, it gives CASSPSGTGDETQYF.

The chain has TRBV7-9 and TRBJ1-2; 7 bases map to TRBD1. The CDR3 is 14 amino acids. J lost 4 bases, V lost 5 bases, and 7 bases had no gene match. Germline V gene lookup returns CDR1 SEHNR and CDR2 FQNEAQ (reference sequence). The CDR3 DNA reads TGTGCCAGCAGCCTTCCCTGGGACAGCTATGGCTACACCTTC. Its protein product is CASSLPWDSYGYTF.

The V call is TRBV9, the J call TRBJ2-3; TRBD2 matches at 10 bases. Germline V gene data show CDR1 as SGDLS and CDR2 as YYNGEE. After removal of 4 bases from V and 2 bases from J, the junction contained 7 bases not matched to a gene. The CDR3 is 16 residues long. Here the CDR3 reads CASSPPGLAATDTQYF. The CDR3 coding sequence is TGTGCCAGCAGCCCCCCCGGACTAGCGGCCACAGATACGCAGTATTTT.

This clone was seen more than once but under ten times. The J gene is TRBJ2-1, the V gene TRBV6-6, with D possibly being TRBD2 (5 bases). The CDR3 is 11 amino acids. The germline gives CDR1 MNHNY, CDR2 SVGAGI (reference sequence). Trimming pared 5 bases from V and 15 bases from J, leaving 14 bases between. CDR3 protein: CASSTERVRFF. The CDR3 DNA reads TGTGCCAGCAGTACGGAGAGGGTTCGGTTCTTC.

This clone showed up just once. The chain carries TRBV9 and TRBJ1-3, with D tentatively TRBD1 (6 bases). V was pared by 1 base and J by 4 bases, with 18 bases between. The germline V gene has CDR1 SGDLS and CDR2 YYNGEE. The CDR3 is made up of 17 amino acids. The CDR3 spells CASSVTEGDRGGNTIYF. The CDR3, as DNA: TGTGCCAGCAGCGTAACAGAGGGGGATAGGGGCGGAAACACCATATATTTT.

A few counts support this clone. The chain couples TRBV7-6 to TRBJ1-1, with TRBD1 identical over 8 bases. Germline V gives CDR1 SGHVS, CDR2 FNYEAQ. The V segment lost 3 bases and the J segment 4 bases; nucleotides outside the gene matches: 13. This CDR3 has 17 residues. The CDR3 sequence: CASSFVASRTGSTEAFF. The CDR3, as DNA: TGTGCCAGCAGCTTTGTCGCCTCTCGGACAGGGAGCACTGAAGCTTTCTTT.

The chain recombines TRBV2 with TRBJ2-7; D is unresolved. V was pared by 5 bases and J by 2 bases, with 13 bases between. This CDR3 region has 14 residues. CDR1 SNHLY and CDR2 FYNNEI come from the germline V gene. Here the CDR3 reads CASSSTKRPYEQYF. CDR3 in DNA: TGTGCCAGCAGTTCCACAAAGAGGCCCTACGAGCAGTACTTC.

The chain recombines TRBV4-3 with TRBJ1-1; the match to TRBD1 covers 9 bases. CDR1 and CDR2 (germline): LGHNA, YSLEER. The V and J ends lost 4 bases and 6 bases, in that order; junction bases with no gene match: 6. The CDR3 runs to 14 residues. This chain's CDR3 is CASSLRTGDSEAFF. The CDR3 DNA reads as TGCGCCAGCAGCCTCCGGACAGGGGATTCTGAAGCTTTCTTT.

V is TRBV9 and J is TRBJ1-2; no clear D. Germline CDR1 is SGDLS and CDR2 is YYNGEE. The V end lost 4 bases, the J end lost 3 bases, and 10 bases lay between the germline ends. This CDR3 has 13 residues. In DNA form, the CDR3 reads TGTGCCAGCAGCTCCCGACAAGACTATGGCTACACCTTC. Encoded protein: CASSSRQDYGYTF.

The chain uses TRBV4-2 and TRBJ1-4, with 8 bases lining up with TRBD1. The J segment lost 6 bases and the V segment lost 1 base, leaving 4 bases of the junction unmatched. Per germline, CDR1 LGHNA and CDR2 YNFKEQ. CDR3 length equals 15 residues. The CDR3 protein is CASSQGDRGDEKLFF. The CDR3 nucleotides are TGTGCCAGCAGCCAAGGCGACAGGGGAGATGAAAAACTGTTTTTT.

V and J are TRBV19 and TRBJ1-5, with unresolved D. This CDR3 comprises 14 residues. CDR1 is LNHDA and CDR2 is SQIVND in the germline V gene (reference sequence). V gave up 1 base and J gave up 5 bases, with 9 bases separating them. CDR3 sequence: CASSIALFDQPQHF. CDR3 nucleotide sequence: TGTGCCAGTAGTATAGCCCTCTTCGATCAGCCCCAGCATTTT.

The V and J genes are TRBV6-4 and TRBJ2-3, with 10 bases lining up with TRBD1. V shed 6 bases, J shed 3 bases, and the junction held 3 bases outside the gene matches. CDR3 length: 14 residues. Germline values: CDR1 MRHNA, CDR2 SNTAGT. CDR3 amino acids: CASSMDRGTDTQYF. CDR3 in DNA: TGTGCCAGCAGCATGGACAGGGGGACAGATACGCAGTATTTT.

The J gene is TRBJ2-2, the V gene TRBV28; 9 bases are a match to TRBD1. The CDR3 runs 17 residues. CDR1 is MDHEN and CDR2 is SYDVKM in the germline V gene. The junction had 11 bases not matched to a gene; V was cut back by 5 bases and J by 4 bases. The CDR3 region has the DNA TGTGCCAGCAGTGCTAGGACAGGGGTTAGACGCACCGGGGAGCTGTTTTTT. Amino acids: CASSARTGVRRTGELFF.

This clone was seen only a few times. The rearrangement links TRBV7-2 to TRBJ2-5, with a possible D match to TRBD2 (6 bases). This CDR3 comprises 15 residues. Trimming took 6 bases from V and 4 from J, leaving 18 bases between them. Germline V CDR1 and CDR2: SGHTA, FQGNSA. CDR3 sequence (DNA): TGTGCCAGCAGTAAGGGACTTGGGTCTCGAGAGACCCAGTACTTC. It yields the protein CASSKGLGSRETQYF.